The present T cell receptor (beta chain) was sequenced within a study of shared clonotypes between healthy human individuals. Study observations and caveats: Non-shared clonotypes showed lower generation probabilities than clonotypes common to all four donors. A handful of donors shared approximately 5% of their naive CD4 clonotypes. The expectation was that sequencing depth would affect clonotype sharing among donors.

In the case of this clone: Its antigen remains unidentified.

Naive CD8 cells, CD45RO-negative and positively selected for CCR7, excluded terminally differentiated effector memory CD45RA+ cells. Profiled with immunoSEQ multiplex PCR; TCRdb holds only in-frame clones, not every one. This table has just over 2,000,000 clones, about 95% appearing once. Trimming took 0 bases from V and 6 from J, leaving 14 bases between them. Germline CDR1 reads WNHNN; CDR2 reads SYGVQD (reference sequence). The CDR3 runs 16 residues. The genes are TRBV10-1 and TRBJ2-2; TRBD1 or TRBD2 may be the D gene (7 bases each). The sequence was collected from a man aged 18-30 years in good health. Sequenced material: naive CD8+ T cells sorted from blood. In DNA form, the CDR3 reads TGCGCCAGCAGTGAGTCGCCTCAGGGGGGGTCCGGGGAGCTGTTTTTT. It encodes CASSESPQGGSGELFF.